These 23 T cell receptor beta chains share one sample of origin, sequenced in a study of cytomegalovirus exposure and HLA in healthy donors (dated by TCRdb to 2017 to 2019). The library was prepared using the immunoSEQ multiplex PCR assay. A mixture of 60 forward primers for TCR Vbeta segments and 13 reverse primers for TCR Jbeta segments was used in the multiplex PCR. Imported from immuneACCESS, the table was reduced by TCRdb to in-frame sequences with V and J called. These copies leave out some clones; in studies compared against another copy, an unresolved V gene accounts for under half, and the cause of the remainder is not known. The sample yields about 100,000 clones; around 74% were counted once. The top ten constitute around 7% of the sample. Input material: PBMCs. These receptors were taken from a middle-aged man in good health and CMV-seropositive.

This clone was counted only a few times. The rearrangement links TRBV10-3 to TRBJ2-1, with 7 bases identical to TRBD1. This CDR3 spans 15 amino acids. Trimming removed 9 bases from V and 5 bases from J; junction bases left unmatched: 13. The germline V gene encodes CDR1 ENHRY and CDR2 SYGVKD. The CDR3, as DNA: TGTGCCATTCTTCCTACCGGACAGGCAAACAATGAGCAGTTCTTC. Amino acid sequence: CAILPTGQANNEQFF.

This chain links TRBV6-1 with TRBJ2-5; D remains unclear. Germline-derived CDR1 and CDR2 are MNHNS and SASEGT. The CDR3 spans 12 residues. V was shortened by 6 bases and J by 1 base, with 6 bases between the two germline ends. The CDR3, as DNA: TGTGCCAGCAGGGTCAGCCAAGAGACCCAGTACTTC. The encoded protein is CASRVSQETQYF.

This chain joins TRBV6-5 and TRBJ2-6; TRBD1 matches 7 bases. The germline CDR1 and CDR2 sequences are MNHEY and SVGAGI. This CDR3 is 16 amino acids long. V lost 3 bases, J lost 0 bases, and 2 bases stayed unmatched. CDR3 DNA sequence: TGTGCCAGCAGTTATGCAGGGGGCTCTGGGGCCAACGTCCTGACTTTC. Translation: CASSYAGGSGANVLTF.

A few counts support this clone. This rearrangement joins TRBV9 to TRBJ1-1; TRBD1 might be the D (5 bases). Trimming stripped 0 bases from V and 8 bases from J, with 11 bases between. The germline gives CDR1 SGDLS, CDR2 YYNGEE. This CDR3 has 13 amino acids. The CDR3 here is CASSVEGVGEAFF. In nucleotides, the CDR3 is TGTGCCAGCAGCGTAGAAGGGGTTGGGGAAGCTTTCTTT.

The rearrangement uses TRBV18 and TRBJ2-2; 7 nucleotides line up with TRBD2. The germline V gene has CDR1 KGHSH and CDR2 LQKENI. This CDR3 is built from 18 residues. Unmatched junction bases numbered 18, after V lost 6 bases and J lost 5 bases. The CDR3 here is CASSRSPAASGLTGELFF. CDR3 nucleotides: TGTGCCAGCTCGCGCTCCCCCGCGGCTAGCGGTTTAACCGGGGAGCTGTTTTTT.

This chain joins TRBV28 and TRBJ1-1; D may be TRBD1 (5 bases). Trimming took 6 bases from V and 0 from J, leaving 11 bases between them. CDR3 size: 14 residues. The V gene's germline CDR1 is MDHEN and CDR2 SYDVKM. The DNA for the CDR3 is TGTGCCAGCAGCCGGGGGACCTTGAACACTGAAGCTTTCTTT. Residues: CASSRGTLNTEAFF.

The V call is TRBV6-5, the J call TRBJ2-3; no clear D. The CDR3 extends over 13 amino acids. The V end lost 5 bases, the J end lost 0 bases, and 6 bases lay between the germline ends. Germline CDR1 and CDR2: MNHEY and SVGAGI. CDR3 loop: CASSTPSTDTQYF. The DNA of the CDR3 is TGTGCCAGCAGTACTCCTAGCACAGATACGCAGTATTTT.

This clone was counted a few times. The J gene is TRBJ1-4, the V gene TRBV6-1; D gene unclear. Germline loops: CDR1 MNHNS, CDR2 SASEGT. This CDR3 has 14 amino acids. Between the trimmed V and J ends, which lost 1 base and 4 bases, there was a span of 7 bases. The DNA of the CDR3 is TGTGCCAGCAGTGAAGGAGGGCTTAATGAAAAACTGTTTTTT. Translated: CASSEGGLNEKLFF.

The DNA of the CDR3 is TGTGCCACTAAGGGACAGGGACAGCCCCAGCATTTT. Amino acid sequence: CATKGQGQPQHF. The chain couples TRBV6-1 to TRBJ1-5; 9 bases fit TRBD1. Germline V gene data show CDR1 as MNHNS and CDR2 as SASEGT. CDR3 length equals 12 residues. V dropped 10 bases and J dropped 7; count of bases not matched to a gene: 5.

V usage is TRBV28 and J usage is TRBJ1-1; D possibly corresponds to TRBD1 (5 bases). The length of the CDR3 is 14 residues. The V gene lost 3 bases and the J gene lost 0 bases, with 8 bases spanning the gap. Per germline, CDR1 MDHEN and CDR2 SYDVKM. CDR3 sequence (DNA): TGTGCCAGCAGTTTGCGACAGATGAACACTGAAGCTTTCTTT. Encoded protein: CASSLRQMNTEAFF.

The chain employs TRBV10-2 and TRBJ2-7; TRBD2 might be the D (5 bases). The V gene lost 6 bases and the J gene lost 5 bases, with 11 bases spanning the gap. Germline loops: CDR1 WSHSY, CDR2 SAAADI. This CDR3 has 12 amino acids. The CDR3 is CASRATIDEQYF. The CDR3 DNA reads as TGCGCCAGCAGGGCGACTATCGACGAGCAGTACTTC.

This CDR3 is CASSLEDYSYEQYF. The CDR3 coding sequence is TGTGCCAGCAGTTTAGAGGACTACTCCTACGAGCAGTACTTC. This chain joins TRBV28 and TRBJ2-7; tentatively, D is TRBD2 (6 bases). The CDR3 runs to 14 residues. CDR1 and CDR2 (germline): MDHEN, SYDVKM. V lost 2 bases to trimming and J lost 0 bases, with 8 bases between them.

The rearrangement links TRBV5-1 to TRBJ2-7, with 7 positions matching TRBD2. The V gene's germline CDR1 is SGHRS and CDR2 YFSETQ. With 4 bases clipped from V and 0 bases from J, the junction kept 10 bases outside the gene matches. This CDR3 has 16 amino acids. This CDR3 is CASSASTSVGSYEQYF. CDR3 nucleotides: TGCGCCAGCAGCGCCTCAACTAGCGTTGGCTCCTACGAGCAGTACTTC.

The genes are TRBV27 and TRBJ2-7, with 8 nucleotides matching TRBD2. The V gene end was trimmed by 5 bases and the J gene end by 3 bases; junction bases not matched to a gene: 12. The CDR3 is made up of 16 amino acids. Germline V gene sequence: CDR1 MNHEY, CDR2 SMNVEV (reference sequence). The CDR3 region has the DNA TGTGCCAGCAGTACGGAGTGGCTAGCGGGCGACTACGAGCAGTACTTC. It is translated as CASSTEWLAGDYEQYF.

This chain connects TRBV10-3 to TRBJ2-7; tentative D call: TRBD1 (9 bases). The CDR3 runs 17 residues. Trimming removed 4 bases from V and 1 base from J, with 20 bases in between. The V gene's germline CDR1 is ENHRY and CDR2 SYGVKD. The CDR3 sequence is CAISAGGRGTGSYEQYF. As DNA, the CDR3 is TGTGCCATCAGTGCGGGGGGGCGTGGGACAGGGTCCTACGAGCAGTACTTC.

The chain uses TRBV9 and TRBJ2-2; 11 positions match TRBD1. From germline, CDR1 is SGDLS and CDR2 YYNGEE. Germline trimming cut 1 base from V and 4 bases from J; bases unmatched to any gene: 6. The CDR3 runs 17 residues. The CDR3, as DNA: TGTGCCAGCAGCGTAACCGGACAGGGGGCGAGCACCGGGGAGCTGTTTTTT. It codes for CASSVTGQGASTGELFF.

The chain recombines TRBV7-2 with TRBJ2-4, with TRBD2 identical over 9 bases. Germline loops: CDR1 SGHTA, CDR2 FQGNSA. This CDR3 comprises 19 residues. V lost 4 bases, J lost 3 bases, and 16 bases stayed unmatched. CDR3 amino acids: CASSSRAGGSTLDKNIQYF. The CDR3 DNA is TGTGCCAGCAGCTCCAGAGCGGGAGGTTCAACACTAGACAAAAACATTCAGTACTTC. Full variable domain (remainder filled in from reference TRBV7-2 and TRBJ2-4): GAGVSQSPSNKVTEKGKDVELRCDPISGHTALYWYRQSLGQGLEFLIYFQGNSAPDKSGLPSDRFSAERTGGSVSTLTIQRTQQEDSAVYLCASSSRAGGSTLDKNIQYFGAGTRLSVL.

The V gene is TRBV11-1, the J gene TRBJ2-5; tentative D call: TRBD2 (6 bases). Germline lookup yields CDR1 SGHAT and CDR2 FQDESV (reference sequence). V was pared by 1 base and J by 1 base, with 13 bases between. This CDR3 spans 16 amino acids. In DNA, the CDR3 is TGTGCCAGCAGCTTAGGAGGAGGGACGGTCCAAGAGACCCAGTACTTC. Translating it yields CASSLGGGTVQETQYF.

CDR3 region: CASSFPQREMDNEQFF. CDR3 DNA sequence: TGTGCCAGCAGCTTCCCTCAGCGGGAGATGGACAATGAGCAGTTCTTC. The chain joins TRBV5-5 to TRBJ2-1, with TRBD2 identical over 8 bases. The CDR3 is 16 amino acids. Germline values: CDR1 SGHKS, CDR2 YYEKEE (reference sequence). After removal of 2 bases from V and 5 bases from J, the junction contained 9 bases not matched to a gene.

This chain connects TRBV7-9 to TRBJ2-5; a possible D gene is TRBD2 (6 bases). TRBJ2-7 matches the DNA end more closely, so the J call is doubtful. CDR1 and CDR2 (germline): SEHNR, FQNEAQ (reference sequence). The CDR3 sequence is 14 residues long. This CDR3 is CASSLGDSRYEQYF. For the CDR3, the DNA is TGTGCCAGCAGCTTAGGGGACTCAAGGTACGAGCAGTACTTC.

Of note for this clone: One junction end does not reproduce the germline sequence, and a read error may be involved. This chain connects TRBV7-9 to TRBJ2-7; unclear D gene. Germline loops: CDR1 SEHNR, CDR2 FQNEAQ (reference sequence). CDR3 length: 12 residues. The CDR3 reads CSSSYDNYEQYF. CDR3 DNA sequence: TGTTCCAGCAGCTACGACAACTACGAGCAGTACTTC.

This chain links TRBV7-3 with TRBJ2-3; 12 positions agree with TRBD2. CDR1 SGHTA and CDR2 FQGTGA come from the germline V gene. V lost 5 bases and J lost 2; bases outside the gene matches: 5. The CDR3 runs to 16 residues. CDR3 sequence reads: CASSTGLAGTTDTQYF. The CDR3 DNA reads as TGTGCCAGCAGCACCGGACTAGCGGGGACCACAGATACGCAGTATTTT.

The chain carries TRBV4-1 and TRBJ1-1; D call uncertain. V gave up 2 bases and J gave up 4 bases, with 11 bases separating them. Germline V gives CDR1 MGHRA, CDR2 YSYEKL. The CDR3 extends over 14 amino acids. The CDR3, as DNA: TGCGCCAGCAGCCAAACGGCGGGGAGCACTGAAGCTTTCTTT. Its translation is CASSQTAGSTEAFF.